One sample yielded the 22 T cell receptor beta chains listed below, sequenced in a study of blood T cell repertoires in COVID-19. Here immunoSEQ multiplex PCR was the method, and the copy in TCRdb shows in-frame clones only, minus some. This sample yields some 310,000 clones, of which under 90% are seen a single time; more than 9% belongs to the top ten. The sample consisted of PBMCs or T cells enriched from blood (not recorded which). The source of these receptors is a young woman who had recovered from COVID-19.

The V and J genes are TRBV5-6 and TRBJ2-2, with 14 bases matching TRBD2. Germline V lookup: CDR1 SGHDT, CDR2 YYEEEE. J lost 6 bases, V lost 2 bases, and 3 bases had no gene match. CDR3 size: 16 residues. The CDR3 sequence is CASSFGTSGSAGELFF. The CDR3 nucleotides read TGTGCCAGCAGCTTCGGGACTAGCGGGAGTGCCGGGGAGCTGTTTTTT.

The chain uses TRBV6-5 and TRBJ1-2; 7 bases align to TRBD1. Trimming cost V 2 bases and J 4 bases; bases outside gene matches: 7. In germline, CDR1 is MNHEY, CDR2 SVGAGI. CDR3 length: 15 amino acids. The CDR3 spells CASSYKQQGTYGYTF. The CDR3 bases are TGTGCCAGCAGTTACAAGCAACAGGGGACCTATGGCTACACCTTC.

Here the CDR3 DNA reads TGCGCCAGCAGCCAGACCGACAGATACGGGAGGCTGTTTTTT. Its translation is CASSQTDRYGRLFF. The chain is built from TRBV4-3 and TRBJ1-4; a weak D match, TRBD1 (5 bases). Germline values: CDR1 LGHNA, CDR2 YSLEER. Trimming removed 3 bases at V and 14 bases at J, with 19 bases between. CDR3 length: 14 residues.

V and J are TRBV18 and TRBJ1-1; D is unclear. The CDR3 extends over 15 amino acids. The germline gives CDR1 KGHSH, CDR2 LQKENI. The ends were cut back, 2 bases at V and 2 bases at J, with 12 bases in the middle. The CDR3: CASSPNSRANTEAFF. Written as DNA, the CDR3 is TGTGCCAGCTCACCAAACAGCCGAGCCAACACTGAAGCTTTCTTT.

The chain combines TRBV6-6 with TRBJ2-5, with D possibly matching TRBD2 (6 bases). Trimming took 6 bases from V and 5 from J, leaving 13 bases between them. The germline gives CDR1 MNHNY, CDR2 SVGAGI (reference sequence). The CDR3 has 13 amino acids. This CDR3 reads CASRGGSLETQYF. The CDR3 bases are TGTGCCAGCAGGGGAGGTTCATTGGAGACCCAGTACTTC.

The chain couples TRBV6-2 or TRBV6-3 to TRBJ2-2; TRBD2 matches at 12 bases. Germline loops: CDR1 MNHEY, CDR2 SVGEGT. With 3 bases clipped from V and 7 bases from J, the junction kept 18 bases outside the gene matches. The CDR3 covers 20 residues. CDR3 bases: TGTGCCAGCAGTTATACCCTGACTAGCGGGAGTCGTTTTTGGAGCGGGGAGCTGTTTTTT. Its protein product is CASSYTLTSGSRFWSGELFF.

V and J are TRBV30 and TRBJ1-5; D call uncertain. The CDR3 contains 13 residues. The V gene lost 5 bases and the J gene lost 2 bases, with 10 bases spanning the gap. CDR1 and CDR2 from the germline V gene are GTSNPN and SVGIG (reference sequence). The DNA for the CDR3 is TGTGCCTGGGGTGGGAGGGGCAATCAGCCCCAGCATTTT. Its translation: CAWGGRGNQPQHF.

This chain connects TRBV7-6 to TRBJ2-6, with D tentatively TRBD1 (5 bases). The CDR3 loop spans 16 amino acids. Germline V CDR1 and CDR2: SGHVS, FNYEAQ. Trimming shortened V by 5 bases and J by 0 bases, and 11 bases separated the two germline ends. CDR3 sequence: CASSPRQSSGANVLTF. Written as DNA, the CDR3 is TGTGCCAGCAGCCCGCGACAGAGCTCTGGGGCCAACGTCCTGACTTTC.

This chain joins TRBV29-1 and TRBJ1-4; D possibly corresponds to TRBD1 (5 bases). Looked up from germline, CDR1 is SQVTM and CDR2 is ANQGSEA. This CDR3 comprises 12 residues. Deletions cut 4 bases from V and 8 bases from J, with 11 bases between. The CDR3 loop reads CSVGREGEKLFF. DNA of the CDR3: TGCAGCGTTGGCAGGGAGGGGGAAAAACTGTTTTTT.

This chain joins TRBV9 and TRBJ2-7, with D possibly TRBD1 on 5 matching bases. The CDR3 spans 14 residues. Germline CDR1 reads SGDLS; CDR2 reads YYNGEE. V was cut by 0 bases and J by 2 bases, with 9 bases left in between. The CDR3 reads CASSVGWGPYEQYF. CDR3 nucleotide sequence: TGTGCCAGCAGCGTAGGCTGGGGCCCCTACGAGCAGTACTTC.

The chain links TRBV12-3 or TRBV12-4 to TRBJ1-5, with a weak D call TRBD1 (5 bases). With 3 bases removed from V and 5 bases from J, the gap between germline ends came to 8 bases. There are 13 residues in the CDR3. The CDR3 sequence: CASSFATDQPQHF. CDR3 bases: TGTGCCAGCAGTTTCGCGACAGATCAGCCCCAGCATTTT.

The chain carries TRBV6-1 and TRBJ2-7, with TRBD1 matching over 9 bases. V lost 0 bases to trimming and J lost 1 base; unmatched junction nucleotides: 4. Germline CDR1 is MNHNS and CDR2 is SASEGT. The CDR3 length is 16 residues. The CDR3 region is CASSEAAGQGSYEQYF. For the CDR3, the DNA is TGTGCCAGCAGTGAAGCGGCGGGACAGGGTTCCTACGAGCAGTACTTC.

V and J are TRBV27 and TRBJ2-7; a possible D gene is TRBD1 (6 bases). The CDR3 is 14 amino acids. Germline lookup yields CDR1 MNHEY and CDR2 SMNVEV (reference sequence). Between the trimmed V and J ends, which lost 5 bases and 1 base, there was a span of 12 bases. The CDR3 reads CASSRLRGSYEQYF. The CDR3 region has the DNA TGTGCCAGCAGTCGACTCAGGGGATCCTACGAGCAGTACTTC.

V usage is TRBV27 and J usage is TRBJ1-4, with TRBD1 matching 12 bases. CDR3 length: 16 amino acids. The germline V gene encodes CDR1 MNHEY and CDR2 SMNVEV (reference sequence). Germline trimming cut 3 bases from V and 3 bases from J; bases unmatched to any gene: 2. CDR3 region: CASSLGQGAANEKLFF. CDR3 in DNA: TGTGCCAGCAGTTTGGGACAGGGGGCAGCTAATGAAAAACTGTTTTTT.

The chain couples TRBV28 to TRBJ1-5; 9 bases line up with TRBD1. V dropped 4 bases and J dropped 6; count of bases not matched to a gene: 10. Germline V gene data show CDR1 as MDHEN and CDR2 as SYDVKM. This CDR3 spans 16 amino acids. The CDR3 protein is CASSSPGTGNGQPQHF. CDR3 nucleotide sequence: TGTGCCAGCAGTTCCCCCGGGACAGGGAACGGTCAGCCCCAGCATTTT.

The V call is TRBV9, the J call TRBJ1-3; perhaps TRBD1 as D (5 bases). Germline assignment: CDR1 SGDLS and CDR2 YYNGEE. V was shortened by 0 bases and J by 2 bases, with 15 bases between the two germline ends. The CDR3 runs to 17 residues. The CDR3 here is CASSVATGRHTGNTIYF. The DNA for the CDR3 is TGTGCCAGCAGCGTAGCTACAGGACGGCATACTGGAAACACCATATATTTT.

This rearrangement joins TRBV6-5 to TRBJ2-1; 13 bases line up with TRBD2. The trim removed 6 bases at V and 8 bases at J, leaving 4 bases unmatched. The CDR3 sequence is 14 residues long. The V gene's germline CDR1 is MNHEY and CDR2 SVGAGI. The CDR3 sequence: CASSPTSGRYEQFF. CDR3 sequence (DNA): TGTGCCAGCAGCCCGACTAGCGGGAGGTATGAGCAGTTCTTC.

V and J are TRBV28 and TRBJ2-4; TRBD1 aligns across 8 bases. From germline, CDR1 is MDHEN and CDR2 SYDVKM. V was pared by 5 bases and J by 7 bases, with 10 bases of the junction left unmatched. The CDR3 is 15 amino acids. Here the CDR3 reads CASSPADRGRNIQYF. For the CDR3, the DNA is TGTGCCAGCAGTCCCGCCGACAGGGGTAGGAACATTCAGTACTTC.

The CDR3 sequence is CASSKGADRPTNEKLFF. DNA for the CDR3: TGTGCCAGCAGCAAAGGAGCCGATCGCCCAACTAATGAAAAACTGTTTTTT. This sequence joins TRBV21-1 and TRBJ1-4. TRBV21-1 is given as a pseudogene. CDR3 size: 17 residues.

This chain links TRBV11-2 with TRBJ2-1, with 9 nucleotides matching TRBD2. This CDR3 region has 16 residues. CDR1 and CDR2 (germline): SGHAT, FQNNGV. V dropped 5 bases and J dropped 7; count of bases not matched to a gene: 12. The CDR3 coding sequence is TGTGCCAGCAGCCCTCGACTAGCGGACTCCTGGAATGAGCAGTTCTTC. Protein sequence: CASSPRLADSWNEQFF.

V is TRBV28 and J is TRBJ2-2; TRBD1 matches 8 bases. The CDR3 spans 16 residues. V trimming: 5 bases; J trimming: 4 bases; junction bases outside the gene matches: 9. Germline CDR1 is MDHEN and CDR2 is SYDVKM. CDR3 bases: TGTGCCAGCAGTCTACGGACAGGGCAAGGCACCGGGGAGCTGTTTTTT. This codes for CASSLRTGQGTGELFF.

The rearrangement links TRBV4-1 to TRBJ2-7; TRBD1 agrees at 8 bases. CDR1 and CDR2 from the germline V gene are MGHRA and YSYEKL. This CDR3 is built from 16 residues. Unmatched junction bases numbered 5, after V lost 1 base and J lost 0 bases. The CDR3 bases are TGCGCCAGCAGCCAAGGAAGAGGACAGGGCTCCTACGAGCAGTACTTC. Protein product: CASSQGRGQGSYEQYF.